These 27 T cell receptor beta chains share one sample of origin, sequenced in a study of blood T cell repertoires in COVID-19. TCRdb's copy holds only in-frame clones and misses some; the assay was immunoSEQ multiplex PCR. The sample consists of roughly 230,000 clones, approximately 84% of them appearing once. Sequencing input: peripheral blood. The origin of the receptors is a man between 45 and 60 years old with active or convalescent COVID-19.

The gene calls are TRBV19 and TRBJ1-2, with 10 bases aligning to TRBD1. Germline V gene data show CDR1 as LNHDA and CDR2 as SQIVND (reference sequence). With 7 bases clipped from V and 4 bases from J, the junction kept 9 bases outside the gene matches. CDR3 length: 15 amino acids. CDR3 nucleotide sequence: TGTGCCAGTACTCCAGGACAGGGGGACCCCTATGGCTACACCTTC. It specifies CASTPGQGDPYGYTF.

This chain uses TRBV6-5 with TRBJ1-1, with 7 bases aligning to TRBD1. Trimming took 0 bases from V and 11 from J; bases not matched to a gene: 9. Germline CDR1 and CDR2: MNHEY and SVGAGI. CDR3 length: 14 residues. The CDR3 loop is CASSYSGGVSKAFF. The DNA of the CDR3 is TGTGCCAGCAGTTACTCAGGGGGCGTTTCTAAGGCTTTCTTT.

V usage is TRBV7-8 and J usage is TRBJ2-2; no reliable D call. Germline CDR1 and CDR2: SGHVS and FQNEAQ. This CDR3 is built from 16 residues. V lost 1 base and J lost 4, with 13 bases in between. The CDR3, as DNA: TGTGCCAGCAGCTTAGTCAGGCCTTTTGCCACCGGGGAGCTGTTTTTT. Amino acids: CASSLVRPFATGELFF.

This sequence joins TRBV18 and TRBJ1-2, with a possible D match to TRBD1 (5 bases). Trimming cost V 3 bases and J 5 bases, with 19 bases left between them. Germline CDR1 is KGHSH and CDR2 is LQKENI. The CDR3 is 16 residues long. The CDR3 coding sequence is TGTGCCAGCTCACCGGGAGGGGCCCATTTACTGTATGGCTACACCTTC. This gives the protein CASSPGGAHLLYGYTF.

The chain recombines TRBV27 with TRBJ1-2; D remains ambiguous. The CDR3 runs 14 residues. Germline V gene lookup returns CDR1 MNHEY and CDR2 SMNVEV (reference sequence). Trimming shortened V by 5 bases and J by 9 bases, and 19 bases separated the two germline ends. The CDR3 nucleotides are TGTGCCAGCAGTCCCTCGAACTCTATGTCGAGCTACACCTTC. Translating it yields CASSPSNSMSSYTF.

J is TRBJ2-1 and V is TRBV10-3; 8 bases match TRBD2. Germline CDR1 is ENHRY and CDR2 is SYGVKD. After removal of 6 bases from V and 8 bases from J, the junction contained 6 bases not matched to a gene. This CDR3 spans 13 amino acids. The CDR3 reads CAIRSGGSHEQFF. CDR3 DNA: TGTGCCATCAGATCGGGGGGGAGCCATGAGCAGTTCTTC.

This clone appeared a single time. This chain joins TRBV7-8 and TRBJ2-7; maybe TRBD1 (5 bases). V was trimmed by 5 bases and J by 7 bases, leaving 27 bases between them. CDR1 and CDR2 (germline): SGHVS, FQNEAQ. The CDR3 is 17 amino acids. The CDR3 DNA is TGTGCCAGCAGCCATCCGCGTTTGGGGCGATTGGGTTTTGAGCAGTACTTC. Protein: CASSHPRLGRLGFEQYF.

This rearrangement joins TRBV28 to TRBJ1-3; possible D gene TRBD1, 5 bases. V was pared by 6 bases and J by 0 bases, with 12 bases between. The CDR3 runs to 15 residues. The germline V gene has CDR1 MDHEN and CDR2 SYDVKM. CDR3 in amino acids: CASRPQGSSGNTIYF. The CDR3 region has the DNA TGTGCCAGCAGACCCCAGGGATCCTCTGGAAACACCATATATTTT.

The genes are TRBV7-9 and TRBJ2-7; 7 bases map to TRBD2. This CDR3 spans 12 amino acids. V was pared by 4 bases and J by 5 bases, with 2 bases of the junction left unmatched. The germline gives CDR1 SEHNR, CDR2 FQNEAQ (reference sequence). The DNA for the CDR3 is TGTGCCAGCAGCTGGACTAGGCACGAGCAGTACTTC. Protein product: CASSWTRHEQYF.

The genes are TRBV5-4 and TRBJ2-4; D might be TRBD2 (5 bases). This CDR3 has 15 residues. Germline lookup yields CDR1 SGHNT and CDR2 YYREEE (reference sequence). Trimming took 4 bases from V and 3 from J, leaving 14 bases between them. This chain's CDR3 is CASSNPVEDKNIQYF. Written as DNA, the CDR3 is TGTGCCAGCAGCAACCCAGTGGAGGACAAAAACATTCAGTACTTC.

The V gene is TRBV28, the J gene TRBJ1-3; TRBD1 aligns across 8 bases. The junction had 5 bases not matched to a gene; V was cut back by 3 bases and J by 1 base. Germline CDR1 MDHEN, CDR2 SYDVKM. The CDR3 has 16 amino acids. The CDR3 DNA sequence: TGTGCCAGCAGTTTTCTGGACAGGGTTTCTGGAAACACCATATATTTT. This codes for CASSFLDRVSGNTIYF. The full variable domain, completed using reference TRBV28 and TRBJ1-3, is DVKVTQSSRYLVKRTGEKVFLECVQDMDHENMFWYRQDPGLGLRLIYFSYDVKMKEKGDIPEGYSVSREKKERFSLILESASTNQTSMYLCASSFLDRVSGNTIYFGEGSWLTVV.

The sample holds a few counts of this clone. The rearrangement uses TRBV6-5 and TRBJ1-3, with D tentatively TRBD1 (5 bases). V was cut by 2 bases and J by 0 bases, with 11 bases left in between. The CDR3 spans 16 residues. Looked up from germline, CDR1 is MNHEY and CDR2 is SVGAGI. The CDR3: CASSYAGLSSGNTIYF. The CDR3 coding sequence is TGTGCCAGCAGTTACGCAGGGCTCAGCTCTGGAAACACCATATATTTT.

The chain joins TRBV7-2 to TRBJ1-4, with D perhaps TRBD1 (6 bases). This CDR3 has 14 residues. In germline, CDR1 is SGHTA, CDR2 FQGNSA. V shed 1 base and J shed 8 bases, with 11 bases lying between them. This chain's CDR3 is CASSLVGQAEKLFF. The CDR3 DNA follows: TGTGCCAGCAGCTTAGTGGGACAAGCGGAAAAACTGTTTTTT.

This clone occurred a few times. CDR3 bases: TGTGCCAGCAGTTTCCCGAGGAGTGCTAACTATGGCTACACCTTC. This gives the protein CASSFPRSANYGYTF. The genes are TRBV27 and TRBJ1-2, with D uncertain. In germline, CDR1 is MNHEY, CDR2 SMNVEV (reference sequence). This CDR3 spans 15 amino acids. The V end was cut by 3 bases, the J end by 0 bases, with 11 bases between.

This chain links TRBV5-1 with TRBJ2-1; 10 positions match TRBD2. The CDR3 totals 17 residues. The ends lost 5 bases at V and 0 bases at J; junction bases unmatched: 8. Germline assignment: CDR1 SGHRS and CDR2 YFSETQ. CDR3 sequence: CASRAPGLASSYNEQFF. CDR3 DNA: TGCGCCAGCAGAGCGCCGGGACTAGCGAGCTCCTACAATGAGCAGTTCTTC.

This chain uses TRBV29-1 with TRBJ1-2; 8 bases match TRBD1. Germline V gene lookup returns CDR1 SQVTM and CDR2 ANQGSEA. The ends lost 8 bases at V and 7 bases at J; junction bases unmatched: 6. The CDR3 has 11 residues. DNA for the CDR3: TGCAGCTTAGACCAGGGGGCTGGCTACACCTTC. Its protein product is CSLDQGAGYTF.

The chain links TRBV5-4 to TRBJ1-2, with 7 positions matching TRBD1. This CDR3 spans 14 amino acids. V trimming: 4 bases; J trimming: 4 bases; junction bases outside the gene matches: 7. CDR1 is SGHNT, CDR2 YYREEE, per germline (reference sequence). CDR3 protein: CASSQAGGLYGYTF. The CDR3 DNA reads as TGTGCCAGCAGCCAGGCAGGGGGTCTCTATGGCTACACCTTC.

This clone appeared a few times. The rearrangement uses TRBV28 and TRBJ2-1, with 7 nucleotides matching TRBD1. Germline assignment: CDR1 MDHEN and CDR2 SYDVKM. Trimming took 5 bases from V and 5 from J; bases not matched to a gene: 9. The CDR3 is 15 residues long. The CDR3 bases are TGTGCCAGCAGTCGGGACAGTGCTCGACACAATGAGCAGTTCTTC. This gives the protein CASSRDSARHNEQFF.

This clone was observed once. CDR3 DNA sequence: TGCGCCAGCAGCTTGGGGGACAGGGGTAATGAAAAACTGTTTTTT. It is translated as CASSLGDRGNEKLFF. V is TRBV5-1 and J is TRBJ1-4; 10 bases fit TRBD1. CDR1 is SGHRS and CDR2 is YFSETQ in the germline V gene. J lost 4 bases, V lost 0 bases, and 0 bases had no gene match. The CDR3 runs 15 residues.

The rearrangement links TRBV5-4 to TRBJ1-1; TRBD1 matches 8 bases. The J segment lost 7 bases and the V segment lost 5 bases, leaving 7 bases of the junction unmatched. The CDR3 runs to 13 residues. Germline values: CDR1 SGHNT, CDR2 YYREEE (reference sequence). CDR3 sequence reads: CASSLTGDGEAFF. In nucleotides, the CDR3 is TGTGCCAGCAGTCTGACAGGGGACGGTGAAGCTTTCTTT.

The chain couples TRBV11-2 to TRBJ1-1, with TRBD1 matching over 9 bases. The CDR3 contains 15 residues. The germline V gene encodes CDR1 SGHAT and CDR2 FQNNGV. V was clipped by 2 bases and J by 7 bases; unmatched bases: 8. Here the CDR3 reads CASSLKFGTGSEAFF. The CDR3 DNA sequence: TGTGCCAGCAGCTTAAAATTTGGGACAGGGAGTGAAGCTTTCTTT.

This chain connects TRBV2 to TRBJ2-3; TRBD1 is a possible D gene (6 bases). Germline CDR1 is SNHLY and CDR2 is FYNNEI. This CDR3 is built from 15 residues. The ends were cut back, 8 bases at V and 6 bases at J, with 21 bases in the middle. CDR3 in amino acids: CASGGRLSVRDTQYF. DNA of the CDR3: TGTGCCAGCGGGGGCAGGCTCTCTGTTAGGGATACGCAGTATTTT.

Of note for this clone: Other nucleotide sequences from this sample produce the same CDR3. The J gene is TRBJ2-7, the V gene TRBV12-3 or TRBV12-4; 7 bases are shared with TRBD1. CDR3 size: 13 residues. V was clipped by 5 bases and J by 2 bases; unmatched bases: 3. CDR3 amino acids: CASSLGQTYEQYF. CDR3 DNA: TGTGCCAGCAGTCTGGGACAGACCTACGAGCAGTACTTC.

This clone was counted only a few times. The rearrangement links TRBV6-1 to TRBJ1-6, with D possibly matching TRBD1 (6 bases). Trimming pared 2 bases from V and 3 bases from J, leaving 14 bases between. This CDR3 region has 17 residues. In germline, CDR1 is MNHNS, CDR2 SASEGT. The CDR3 bases are TGTGCCAGCAGTGAATTGGTACAGGGCCTCTATAATTCACCCCTCCACTTT. Residues: CASSELVQGLYNSPLHF.

The chain uses TRBV5-6 and TRBJ2-4; possibly TRBD2 for D (5 bases). This CDR3 comprises 13 residues. The V and J ends lost 0 bases and 8 bases respectively, with 9 bases between them. Looked up from germline, CDR1 is SGHDT and CDR2 is YYEEEE. In nucleotides, the CDR3 is TGTGCCAGCAGCTTGGGGCGGGCAGACATTCAGTACTTC. Protein: CASSLGRADIQYF.

The chain couples TRBV28 to TRBJ2-1; weak D call: TRBD2 (5 bases). Trimming took off 5 bases at V and 4 bases at J, with 12 bases between the two ends. This CDR3 has 14 amino acids. Looked up from germline, CDR1 is MDHEN and CDR2 is SYDVKM. CDR3 region: CASSQTRSYNEQFF. The CDR3 DNA sequence: TGTGCCAGCAGTCAAACTAGGAGTTACAATGAGCAGTTCTTC.

V gene TRBV2 combines with J gene TRBJ1-4; 8 bases agree with TRBD1. The V gene end was trimmed by 7 bases and the J gene end by 4 bases; junction bases not matched to a gene: 2. The CDR3 extends over 13 amino acids. Per germline, CDR1 SNHLY and CDR2 FYNNEI. The CDR3: CASNRGDNEKLFF. The CDR3 DNA is TGTGCCAGCAACAGGGGGGATAATGAAAAACTGTTTTTT.